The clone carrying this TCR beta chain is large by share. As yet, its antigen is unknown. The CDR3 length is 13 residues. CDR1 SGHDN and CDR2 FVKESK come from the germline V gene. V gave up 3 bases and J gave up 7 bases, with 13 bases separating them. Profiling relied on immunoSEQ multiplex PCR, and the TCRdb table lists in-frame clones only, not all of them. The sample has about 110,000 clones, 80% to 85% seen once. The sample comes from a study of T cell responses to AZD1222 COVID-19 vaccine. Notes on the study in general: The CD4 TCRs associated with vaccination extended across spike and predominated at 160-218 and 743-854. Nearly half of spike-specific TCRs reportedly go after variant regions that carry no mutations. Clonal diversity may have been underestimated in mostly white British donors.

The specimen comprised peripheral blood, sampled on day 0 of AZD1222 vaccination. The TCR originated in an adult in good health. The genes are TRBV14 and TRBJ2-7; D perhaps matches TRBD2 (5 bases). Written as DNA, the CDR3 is TGTGCCAGCAGCCAGACCGGAGGACTGGAGCAGTACTTC. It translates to CASSQTGGLEQYF. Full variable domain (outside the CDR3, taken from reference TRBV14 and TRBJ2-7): EAGVTQFPSHSVIEKGQTVTLRCDPISGHDNLYWYRRVMGKEIKFLLHFVKESKQDESGMPNNRFLAERTGGTYSTLKVQPAELEDSGVYFCASSQTGGLEQYFGPGTRLTVT.